The 25 T cell receptor beta chains presented below share a single source sample, sequenced in a study of T cells in Graves' hyperthyroidism and ophthalmopathy. Amplification of TCR beta CDR3 regions used RNA as the template. When the TCR CDR3 underwent first-round RT-PCR, the HTBI primer set was used. TCRdb re-analysed the multiplex PCR reads in MiXCR, keeping a single row per CDR3 protein. The table lists around 600,000 distinct CDR3 sequences, over 12% of them singletons. Sequencing was done on a sample of blood. All receptors derive from a woman aged 18-29 years with Graves' ophthalmopathy.

This clonotype was recorded at least ten times. CDR3 region: CASSYQGQGSYEQYF. CDR3 DNA: TGTGCCAGCAGTTACCAAGGACAGGGGAGTTACGAGCAGTACTTC. V usage is TRBV6-2 or TRBV6-3 and J usage is TRBJ2-7, with 9 bases identical to TRBD1. This CDR3 is built from 15 residues. Germline V CDR1 and CDR2: MNHEY, SVGEGT. Trimming at V came to 2 bases and at J to 4 bases, leaving 6 bases not matched to a gene.

This chain connects TRBV11-2 to TRBJ2-1; tentatively, D is TRBD2 (5 bases). Germline assignment: CDR1 SGHAT and CDR2 FQNNGV. V lost 4 bases and J lost 8, with 18 bases in between. There are 15 residues in the CDR3. The CDR3 region has the DNA TGTGCCAGCAGCTACAACACTGGCGGGTTAGATGAGCAGTTCTTC. Translating it yields CASSYNTGGLDEQFF.

This clonotype has a handful of counts. V usage is TRBV7-9 and J usage is TRBJ1-1, with D possibly TRBD1 on 5 matching bases. V was cut by 5 bases and J by 10 bases, with 14 bases left in between. Germline V gene sequence: CDR1 SEHNR, CDR2 FQNEAQ (reference sequence). The CDR3 sequence is 12 residues long. The CDR3 spells CASSPGPQGAFF. CDR3 coding DNA: TGTGCCAGCAGCCCCGGGCCTCAGGGAGCTTTCTTT.

On this clonotype itself: One end of the junction does not line up with germline, which may come from a read error. J is TRBJ1-1 and V is TRBV2; no clear D. CDR1 and CDR2 from the germline V gene are SNHLY and FYNNEI. There are 12 residues in the CDR3. CDR3 nucleotides: TGTGCCAGCACGCGGGTGAACACTGAAGCTCTCTTT. Translation: CASTRVNTEALF. Combining the CDR3 with reference TRBV2 and TRBJ1-1 gives the whole variable domain EPEVTQTPSHQVTQMGQEVILRCVPISNHLYFYWYRQILGQKVEFLVSFYNNEISEKSEIFDDQFSVERPDGSNFTLKIRSTKLEDSAMYFCASTRVNTEALFGQGTRLTVV.

In this sample, this clonotype turned up a few times. The chain is built from TRBV4-3 and TRBJ2-1; 14 nucleotides match TRBD2. Germline CDR1 is LGHNA and CDR2 is YSLEER. Unmatched junction bases numbered 4, after V lost 0 bases and J lost 3 bases. This CDR3 is built from 18 residues. CDR3 sequence: CASSQELGTSGSYNEQFF. The CDR3 DNA follows: TGCGCCAGCAGCCAAGAACTTGGGACTAGCGGGAGCTACAATGAGCAGTTCTTC.

In this sample, this clonotype turned up many times. The V and J genes are TRBV12-3 or TRBV12-4 and TRBJ1-3, with D possibly being TRBD1 (6 bases). The CDR3 length is 16 residues. V lost 5 bases and J lost 0, with 14 bases in between. CDR3 protein: CASSPTTGRSGNTIYF. CDR3 bases: TGTGCCAGCAGTCCAACGACAGGCCGCTCTGGAAACACCATATATTTT.

The rearrangement uses TRBV12-3 or TRBV12-4 and TRBJ2-7; D may be TRBD1 (6 bases). The CDR3 consists of 15 residues. The germline V and J ends were trimmed by 5 bases and 4 bases, with 18 bases remaining between them. The CDR3 sequence is CASSTTPGQTYEQYF. Here the CDR3 DNA reads TGTGCCAGCAGTACCACCCCGGGACAAACTTACGAGCAGTACTTC.

This clonotype was counted at least ten times. The chain joins TRBV3-1 to TRBJ2-1, with 12 bases matching TRBD2. CDR1 is LGHDT, CDR2 YNNKEL, per germline (reference sequence). The CDR3 has 16 amino acids. V shed 4 bases and J 10 bases; nucleotides not matched to a gene: 11. The CDR3 loop is CASSPWTSGNAREQFF. The CDR3 DNA sequence: TGTGCCAGCAGCCCCTGGACTAGCGGGAATGCTAGGGAGCAGTTCTTC.

This clonotype was picked up many times. The chain uses TRBV20-1 and TRBJ2-7; D possibly corresponds to TRBD1 (6 bases). In germline, CDR1 is DFQATT, CDR2 SNEGSKA (reference sequence). The V gene lost 3 bases and the J gene lost 0 bases, with 12 bases spanning the gap. The CDR3 sequence is 14 residues long. For the CDR3, the DNA is TGCAGTGCTAGGAAAGTGGACAGCTCCTACGAGCAGTACTTC. Protein sequence: CSARKVDSSYEQYF.

In its sample, this clonotype was seen many times. CDR3 sequence (DNA): TGTGCCAGCAGTGGTCTAGCGGGGGCCAACGTCCTGACTTTC. It translates to CASSGLAGANVLTF. This rearrangement joins TRBV2 to TRBJ2-6, with a weak D call TRBD2 (6 bases). The germline gives CDR1 SNHLY, CDR2 FYNNEI. The length of the CDR3 is 14 residues. Trimming stripped 4 bases from V and 4 bases from J, with 8 bases between.

This clonotype was counted between two and nine times. The chain employs TRBV7-9 and TRBJ1-2; D is perhaps TRBD1 (5 bases). From germline, CDR1 is SEHNR and CDR2 FQNEAQ (reference sequence). The V end lost 2 bases, the J end lost 5 bases, and 12 bases lay between the germline ends. The CDR3 totals 14 residues. This chain's CDR3 is CASSLSGGSYGYTF. The DNA for the CDR3 is TGTGCCAGCAGCTTATCTGGGGGAAGTTATGGCTACACCTTC. Looking up the rest from reference TRBV7-9 and TRBJ1-2 gives the full variable domain: DTGVSQNPRHKITKRGQNVTFRCDPISEHNRLYWYRQTLGQGPEFLTYFQNEAQLEKSRLLSDRFSAERPKGSFSTLEIQRTEQGDSAMYLCASSLSGGSYGYTFGSGTRLTVV.

The sample holds many counts of this clonotype. The chain employs TRBV11-2 and TRBJ2-7; 13 bases agree with TRBD2. The CDR3 runs to 18 residues. V trimming: 0 bases; J trimming: 2 bases; junction bases outside the gene matches: 7. Germline V CDR1 and CDR2: SGHAT, FQNNGV. The CDR3 protein is CASSLELAGGPLPYEQYF. DNA for the CDR3: TGTGCCAGCAGCTTAGAACTAGCGGGAGGGCCCCTTCCCTACGAGCAGTACTTC.

Within the sample, this clonotype is medium-sized. V and J are TRBV27 and TRBJ1-5; D perhaps matches TRBD1 (6 bases). CDR1 is MNHEY and CDR2 is SMNVEV in the germline V gene (reference sequence). Trimming took off 4 bases at V and 0 bases at J, with 10 bases between the two ends. The CDR3 is 15 residues long. The CDR3 nucleotides read TGTGCCAGCAGTTCCGGGACATTTAGCAATCAGCCCCAGCATTTT. Translation gives CASSSGTFSNQPQHF.

The table lists this clonotype with a few counts. The rearrangement joins TRBV19 to TRBJ2-7; D is uncertain. The V end lost 4 bases, the J end lost 5 bases, and 12 bases lay between the germline ends. CDR3 length: 13 residues. Germline V lookup: CDR1 LNHDA, CDR2 SQIVND (reference sequence). The CDR3 DNA is TGTGCCAGTAGTACTAATCGGCAGAACGAGCAGTACTTC. Protein product: CASSTNRQNEQYF.

The V call is TRBV28, the J call TRBJ1-5, with D tentatively TRBD1 (5 bases). The CDR3 covers 15 residues. Trimming removed 6 bases at V and 5 bases at J, with 17 bases between. Looked up from germline, CDR1 is MDHEN and CDR2 is SYDVKM. The CDR3 here is CASSLGETVYQPQHF. In nucleotides, the CDR3 is TGTGCCAGCAGCTTAGGAGAGACAGTTTATCAGCCCCAGCATTTT. Supplemented by reference TRBV28 and TRBJ1-5, the full variable domain reads DVKVTQSSRYLVKRTGEKVFLECVQDMDHENMFWYRQDPGLGLRLIYFSYDVKMKEKGDIPEGYSVSREKKERFSLILESASTNQTSMYLCASSLGETVYQPQHFGDGTRLSIL.

Of note for this clonotype: A much larger clone lies a single base off, so this may be a read error. The CDR3, as DNA: TGTGCCAGCAGCGCCTGTCGGGACCCCCTAGAGTACGAGCAGTACTTC. Translated: CASSACRDPLEYEQYF. This chain connects TRBV11-2 to TRBJ2-7, with D perhaps assigned TRBD1 or TRBD2 (5 bases each). This CDR3 spans 16 amino acids. Between the trimmed V and J ends, which lost 5 bases and 4 bases, there was a span of 21 bases. Germline assignment: CDR1 SGHAT and CDR2 FQNNGV.

The chain employs TRBV19 and TRBJ1-2; 9 nucleotides match TRBD1. Per the germline V gene, CDR1 is LNHDA and CDR2 is SQIVND (reference sequence). CDR3 length: 13 residues. Trimming cost V 7 bases and J 8 bases; bases outside gene matches: 8. The CDR3, as DNA: TGTGCCAGTACCTTCCGGGACAGGGTAGGCTACACCTTC. The encoded protein is CASTFRDRVGYTF.

This clonotype came up many times. The chain joins TRBV7-3 to TRBJ2-1; the D gene is possibly TRBD1 (6 bases). This CDR3 comprises 15 residues. The germline V and J ends were trimmed by 1 base and 9 bases, with 16 bases remaining between them. In germline, CDR1 is SGHTA, CDR2 FQGTGA. Written as DNA, the CDR3 is TGTGCCAGCAGCTTAAGGCAGGGGACGATAGGTGAGCAGTTCTTC. It yields the protein CASSLRQGTIGEQFF.

This clonotype appeared many times. The chain has TRBV12-3 or TRBV12-4 and TRBJ2-3; unclear D gene. This CDR3 has 15 amino acids. Trimming stripped 2 bases from V and 0 bases from J, with 9 bases between. The CDR3 nucleotides read TGTGCCAGCAGTTTACTGGACGGTAGCACAGATACGCAGTATTTT. Translating gives CASSLLDGSTDTQYF.

In this sample, this clonotype turned up many times. This chain uses TRBV3-1 with TRBJ1-2; 7 bases match TRBD1. This CDR3 contains 15 residues. V lost 4 bases and J lost 0; bases outside the gene matches: 5. Germline assignment: CDR1 LGHDT and CDR2 YNNKEL (reference sequence). This CDR3 reads CASSPWTGTNYGYTF. DNA of the CDR3: TGTGCCAGCAGCCCTTGGACAGGTACTAACTATGGCTACACCTTC.

This rearrangement joins TRBV20-1 to TRBJ2-1; 11 positions match TRBD2. This CDR3 has 12 residues. Losses at the gene ends were 3 bases for V and 9 bases for J; bases not matched to a gene: 1. CDR1 and CDR2 from the germline V gene are DFQATT and SNEGSKA (reference sequence). The CDR3 nucleotides are TGCAGTGCTAGTAGCGGGAGGGCTGAGCAGTTCTTC. It specifies CSASSGRAEQFF.

This clonotype appeared many times. V and J are TRBV5-8 and TRBJ1-1; TRBD1 is a possible D gene (6 bases). The CDR3 runs 13 residues. Looked up from germline, CDR1 is SGHTS and CDR2 is YDEGEE. Between the trimmed V and J ends, which lost 6 bases and 1 base, there was a span of 10 bases. CDR3 region: CASTLQGNTEAFF. The CDR3 region has the DNA TGTGCCAGCACCTTACAGGGGAACACTGAAGCTTTCTTT.

This clonotype occurred many times. The chain couples TRBV5-6 to TRBJ2-5; possible D gene TRBD1, 6 bases. V was cut by 5 bases and J by 5 bases, with 10 bases left in between. The CDR3 totals 12 residues. Germline V CDR1 and CDR2: SGHDT, YYEEEE. In nucleotides, the CDR3 is TGTGCCAGCAGTTGGGGGCAGGAGACCCAGTACTTC. Protein sequence: CASSWGQETQYF. The full variable domain, with the rest looked up from reference TRBV5-6 and TRBJ2-5, is DAGVTQSPTHLIKTRGQQVTLRCSPKSGHDTVSWYQQALGQGPQFIFQYYEEEERQRGNFPDRFSGHQFPNYSSELNVNALLLGDSALYLCASSWGQETQYFGPGTRLLVL.

There are a few counts of this clonotype. V gene TRBV7-2 combines with J gene TRBJ1-1; possibly TRBD1 for D (5 bases). V lost 2 bases and J lost 12, with 13 bases in between. Per the germline V gene, CDR1 is SGHTA and CDR2 is FQGNSA. This CDR3 has 12 amino acids. The CDR3 spells CASSLYGGEPFF. The CDR3 coding sequence is TGTGCCAGCAGCTTATATGGGGGGGAACCTTTCTTT.

A few counts support this clonotype. This chain connects TRBV19 to TRBJ2-5; tentative D call: TRBD1 (5 bases). The CDR3 is 13 residues long. The V and J ends lost 6 bases and 4 bases respectively, with 12 bases between them. CDR1 is LNHDA, CDR2 SQIVND, per germline (reference sequence). Here the CDR3 reads CASRSTGAETQYF. CDR3 nucleotides: TGTGCCAGTAGATCCACAGGTGCAGAGACCCAGTACTTC.